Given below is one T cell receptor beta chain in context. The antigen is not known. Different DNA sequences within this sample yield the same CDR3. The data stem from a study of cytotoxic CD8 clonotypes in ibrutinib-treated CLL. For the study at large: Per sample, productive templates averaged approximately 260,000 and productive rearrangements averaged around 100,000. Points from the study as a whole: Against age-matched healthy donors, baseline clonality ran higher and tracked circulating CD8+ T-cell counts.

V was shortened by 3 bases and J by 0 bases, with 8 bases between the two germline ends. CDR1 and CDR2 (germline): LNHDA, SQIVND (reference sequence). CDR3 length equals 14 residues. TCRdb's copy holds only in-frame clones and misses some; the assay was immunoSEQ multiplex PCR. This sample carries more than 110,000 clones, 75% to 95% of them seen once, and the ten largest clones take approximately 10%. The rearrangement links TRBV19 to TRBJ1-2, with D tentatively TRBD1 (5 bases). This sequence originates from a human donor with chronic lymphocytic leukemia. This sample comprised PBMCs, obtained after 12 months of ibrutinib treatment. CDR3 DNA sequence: TGTGCCAGTAGTATTCAGGGAACTAACTATGGCTACACCTTC. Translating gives CASSIQGTNYGYTF.